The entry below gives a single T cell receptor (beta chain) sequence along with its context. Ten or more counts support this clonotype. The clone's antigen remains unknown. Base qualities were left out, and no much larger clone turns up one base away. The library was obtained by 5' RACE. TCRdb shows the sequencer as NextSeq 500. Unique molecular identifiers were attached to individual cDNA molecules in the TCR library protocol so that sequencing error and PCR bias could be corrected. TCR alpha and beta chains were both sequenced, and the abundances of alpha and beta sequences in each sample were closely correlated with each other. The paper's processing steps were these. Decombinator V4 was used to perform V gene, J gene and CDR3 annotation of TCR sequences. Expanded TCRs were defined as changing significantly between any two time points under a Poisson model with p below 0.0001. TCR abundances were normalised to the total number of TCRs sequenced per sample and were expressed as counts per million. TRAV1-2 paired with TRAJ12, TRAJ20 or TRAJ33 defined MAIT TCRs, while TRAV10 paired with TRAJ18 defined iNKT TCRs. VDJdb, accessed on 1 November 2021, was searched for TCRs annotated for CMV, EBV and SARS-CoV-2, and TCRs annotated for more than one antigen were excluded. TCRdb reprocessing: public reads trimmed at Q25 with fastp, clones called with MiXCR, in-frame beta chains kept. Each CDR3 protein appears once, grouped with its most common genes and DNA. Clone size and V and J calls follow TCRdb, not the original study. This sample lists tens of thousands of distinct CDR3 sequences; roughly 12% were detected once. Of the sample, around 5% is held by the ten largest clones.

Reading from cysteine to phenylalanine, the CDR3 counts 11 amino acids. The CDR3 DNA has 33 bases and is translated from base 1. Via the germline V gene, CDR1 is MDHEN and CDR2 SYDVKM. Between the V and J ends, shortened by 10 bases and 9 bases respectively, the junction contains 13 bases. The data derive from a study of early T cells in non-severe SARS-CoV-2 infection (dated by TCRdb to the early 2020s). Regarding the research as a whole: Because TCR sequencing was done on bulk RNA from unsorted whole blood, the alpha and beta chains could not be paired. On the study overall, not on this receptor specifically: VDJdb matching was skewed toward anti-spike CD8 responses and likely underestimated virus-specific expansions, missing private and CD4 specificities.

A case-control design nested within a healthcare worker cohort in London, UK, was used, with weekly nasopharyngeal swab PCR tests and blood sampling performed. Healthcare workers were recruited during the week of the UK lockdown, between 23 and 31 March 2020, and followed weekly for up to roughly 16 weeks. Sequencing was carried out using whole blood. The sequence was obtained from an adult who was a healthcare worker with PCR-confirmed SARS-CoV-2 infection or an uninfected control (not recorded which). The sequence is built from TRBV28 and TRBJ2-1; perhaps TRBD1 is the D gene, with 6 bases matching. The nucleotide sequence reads TGTGCCACCACGCGGACAGTTGAGCAGTTCTTC. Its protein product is CATTRTVEQFF.